The source of this T cell receptor (beta chain) is a study of T cell responses to AZD1222 COVID-19 vaccine. Only in-frame clones appear in the TCRdb table, and some are missing; sequencing was by immunoSEQ multiplex PCR. This sample carries approximately 70,000 clones, around 80% of them seen once, and the ten largest clones take 40% to 55%. V gave up 1 base and J gave up 4 bases; unmatched junction bases: 4. CDR3 length equals 15 residues. Germline V CDR1 and CDR2: SGHAT, FQNNGV. The rearrangement links TRBV11-2 to TRBJ2-7; TRBD2 agrees at 10 bases. The clonotype originates from an adult who received the AZD1222 COVID-19 vaccine. This sample comprised peripheral blood, obtained 28 days after the second AZD1222 dose. The CDR3 loop is CASSLASSGGYEQYF. As DNA, the CDR3 is TGTGCCAGCAGCTTAGCGTCTAGCGGGGGTTACGAGCAGTACTTC. The variable domain in full, with the rest retrieved from reference TRBV11-2 and TRBJ2-7, is EAGVAQSPRYKIIEKRQSVAFWCNPISGHATLYWYQQILGQGPKLLIQFQNNGVVDDSQLPKDRFSAERLKGVDSTLKIQPAKLEDSAVYLCASSLASSGGYEQYFGPGTRLTVT.